These 15 T cell receptor beta chains originate from one sample sequenced in a study of CD8+ T cells in alopecia areata. The authors extracted RNA and reverse transcribed it into cDNA as the sequencing template. Profiling relied on immunoSEQ multiplex PCR, and the TCRdb table lists in-frame clones only, not all of them. The sample holds 180,000 or so clones, around 51% seen once. The sample's treatment: oral pan-JAK inhibitor, 5-10 mg twice daily. This sample comprised CD8+ T cells sorted from blood, obtained at approximately week 51, from a patient treated with tofacitinib. The receptors were sampled from a human donor with alopecia areata.

The rearrangement joins TRBV28 to TRBJ1-2; a weak D match, TRBD1 (5 bases). CDR3 length equals 11 residues. V gave up 5 bases and J gave up 4 bases, with 5 bases separating them. Per germline, CDR1 MDHEN and CDR2 SYDVKM. The CDR3 region is CASSDSYGYTF. The CDR3 nucleotides are TGTGCCAGCAGTGACAGCTATGGCTACACCTTC.

The chain uses TRBV9 and TRBJ2-3; D unresolved. Germline-derived CDR1 and CDR2 are SGDLS and YYNGEE. The CDR3 spans 13 residues. V was pared by 0 bases and J by 1 base, with 3 bases between. This CDR3 is CASSVARTDTQYF. The CDR3 nucleotides read TGTGCCAGCAGCGTAGCCCGCACAGATACGCAGTATTTT. The full variable domain, in which reference TRBV9 and TRBJ2-3 provide the parts outside the CDR3, is DSGVTQTPKHLITATGQRVTLRCSPRSGDLSVYWYQQSLDQGLQFLIQYYNGEERAKGNILERFSAQQFPDLHSELNLSSLELGDSALYFCASSVARTDTQYFGPGTRLTVL.

The chain joins TRBV4-1 to TRBJ2-1; weak D call: TRBD2 (6 bases). V was cut by 1 base and J by 3 bases, with 10 bases left in between. The CDR3 consists of 15 residues. CDR1 is MGHRA and CDR2 is YSYEKL in the germline V gene. This CDR3 is CASSQAGTLYNEQFF. The CDR3 DNA reads as TGCGCCAGCAGCCAAGCAGGGACTCTCTACAATGAGCAGTTCTTC.

In its sample, this clone was seen once. A much larger clone is a single base away; this may be a read error. V is TRBV7-7 and J is TRBJ2-3, with 7 positions matching TRBD1. The germline V gene has CDR1 SSHAT and CDR2 FNYEAQ (reference sequence). CDR3 length: 14 amino acids. CDR3 sequence reads: CASSLDRGTDTQYF. The CDR3, as DNA: TGTGCTAGCAGCTTAGACAGGGGCACAGATACGCAGTATTTT.

This clone was counted a few times. The chain carries TRBV27 and TRBJ2-1; 11 bases fit TRBD1. Germline CDR1 is MNHEY and CDR2 is SMNVEV (reference sequence). After removal of 5 bases from V and 4 bases from J, the junction contained 7 bases not matched to a gene. CDR3 length: 16 residues. The CDR3 DNA follows: TGTGCCAGCAGTCCCCGGGACAGGGGGGTTTACAATGAGCAGTTCTTC. It translates to CASSPRDRGVYNEQFF.

The chain combines TRBV29-1 with TRBJ1-1; tentative D call: TRBD1 (5 bases). This CDR3 region has 13 residues. CDR1 is SQVTM, CDR2 ANQGSEA, per germline. The germline V and J ends were trimmed by 5 bases and 1 base, with 11 bases remaining between them. The DNA of the CDR3 is TGCAGCGTTTCGACAGTTACGAACACTGAAGCTTTCTTT. It is translated as CSVSTVTNTEAFF.

This rearrangement joins TRBV5-6 to TRBJ1-5; D not certain. Per the germline V gene, CDR1 is SGHDT and CDR2 is YYEEEE. The V and J ends lost 4 bases and 1 base respectively, with 6 bases between them. There are 13 residues in the CDR3. The chain's CDR3 is CASSDSSNQPQHF. CDR3 sequence (DNA): TGTGCCAGCAGCGACTCCAGCAATCAGCCCCAGCATTTT.

This clone has only one observation. The chain recombines TRBV4-1 with TRBJ1-3; D ambiguous. Per germline, CDR1 MGHRA and CDR2 YSYEKL. The CDR3 spans 15 residues. The V gene lost 0 bases and the J gene lost 0 bases, with 6 bases spanning the gap. CDR3 region: CASSQEGSSGNTIYF. CDR3 nucleotides: TGCGCCAGCAGCCAAGAAGGGAGCTCTGGAAACACCATATATTTT.

The chain recombines TRBV29-1 with TRBJ2-2; TRBD2 matches at 7 bases. The J segment lost 2 bases and the V segment lost 4 bases, leaving 4 bases of the junction unmatched. Germline CDR1 reads SQVTM; CDR2 reads ANQGSEA. This CDR3 region has 14 residues. The DNA of the CDR3 is TGCAGCGTTGCCGGGACTATCAACACCGGGGAGCTGTTTTTT. Translation: CSVAGTINTGELFF.

The chain uses TRBV5-4 and TRBJ1-2; D not certain. V lost 4 bases and J lost 0, with 13 bases in between. The CDR3 spans 15 residues. CDR1 is SGHNT and CDR2 is YYREEE in the germline V gene (reference sequence). CDR3 protein: CASSHWAAPNYGYTF. For the CDR3, the DNA is TGTGCCAGCAGCCATTGGGCCGCACCTAACTATGGCTACACCTTC.

In nucleotides, the CDR3 is TGTGCCATCAGTGAGGACAGGACAAATTCACCCCTCCACTTT. This codes for CAISEDRTNSPLHF. The chain couples TRBV10-3 to TRBJ1-6, with D maybe TRBD1 (6 bases). Trimming took off 2 bases at V and 7 bases at J, with 9 bases between the two ends. CDR1 is ENHRY and CDR2 is SYGVKD in the germline V gene. The CDR3 has 14 amino acids.

The genes are TRBV6-5 and TRBJ2-2; 7 bases match TRBD2. Trimming at V came to 11 bases and at J to 6 bases, leaving 9 bases not matched to a gene. This CDR3 spans 13 amino acids. Per germline, CDR1 MNHEY and CDR2 SVGAGI. The DNA for the CDR3 is TGTGCCGCGAGGGAGGGAGGGTCCGGGGAGCTGTTTTTT. This gives the protein CAAREGGSGELFF.

The chain recombines TRBV29-1 with TRBJ2-3; 8 bases match TRBD2. Germline values: CDR1 SQVTM, CDR2 ANQGSEA. CDR3 size: 16 residues. V shed 6 bases and J 2 bases; nucleotides not matched to a gene: 13. DNA of the CDR3: TGCAGCGTCCTTTTTTTAGCGGGGTCCTCCACAGATACGCAGTATTTT. Its protein is CSVLFLAGSSTDTQYF.

The rearrangement joins TRBV7-6 to TRBJ2-5; D call uncertain. Germline CDR1 reads SGHVS; CDR2 reads FNYEAQ. The CDR3 totals 15 residues. V lost 1 base, J lost 2 bases, and 11 bases lay in between. In nucleotides, the CDR3 is TGTGCCAGCAGCTTAGGAGTGGCTGAACAAGAGACCCAGTACTTC. It codes for CASSLGVAEQETQYF.

The rearrangement links TRBV9 to TRBJ2-1; 9 bases are a match to TRBD1. In germline, CDR1 is SGDLS, CDR2 YYNGEE. After removal of 4 bases from V and 7 bases from J, the junction contained 12 bases not matched to a gene. The CDR3 has 16 residues. DNA of the CDR3: TGTGCCAGCAGCCCTCACCCTGGGACAGGGTCTAATGAGCAGTTCTTC. This translates into CASSPHPGTGSNEQFF. Complete variable domain (other parts from reference TRBV9 and TRBJ2-1): DSGVTQTPKHLITATGQRVTLRCSPRSGDLSVYWYQQSLDQGLQFLIQYYNGEERAKGNILERFSAQQFPDLHSELNLSSLELGDSALYFCASSPHPGTGSNEQFFGPGTRLTVL.